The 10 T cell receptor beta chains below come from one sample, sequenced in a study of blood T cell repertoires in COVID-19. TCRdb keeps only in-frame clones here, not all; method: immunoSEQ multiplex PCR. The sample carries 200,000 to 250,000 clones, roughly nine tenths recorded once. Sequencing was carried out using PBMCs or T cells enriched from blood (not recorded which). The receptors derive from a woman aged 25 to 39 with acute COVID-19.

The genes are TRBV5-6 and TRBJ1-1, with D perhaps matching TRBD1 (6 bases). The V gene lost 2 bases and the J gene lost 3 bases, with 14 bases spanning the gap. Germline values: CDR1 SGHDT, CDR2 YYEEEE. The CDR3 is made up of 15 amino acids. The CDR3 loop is CASSFLGQQDTEAFF. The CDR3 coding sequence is TGTGCCAGCAGCTTCCTAGGACAGCAGGACACTGAAGCTTTCTTT.

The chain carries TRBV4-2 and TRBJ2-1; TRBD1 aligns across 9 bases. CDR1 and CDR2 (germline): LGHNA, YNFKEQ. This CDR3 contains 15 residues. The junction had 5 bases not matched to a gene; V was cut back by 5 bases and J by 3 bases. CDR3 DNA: TGTGCCAGCAGCACTCCGGGACAGGGCTACAATGAGCAGTTCTTC. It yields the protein CASSTPGQGYNEQFF.

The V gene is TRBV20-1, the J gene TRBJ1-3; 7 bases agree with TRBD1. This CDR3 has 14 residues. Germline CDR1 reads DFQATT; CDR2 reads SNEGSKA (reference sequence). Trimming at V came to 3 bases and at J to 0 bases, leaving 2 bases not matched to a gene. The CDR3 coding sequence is TGCAGTGCTAGTCGGGACAGCTCTGGAAACACCATATATTTT. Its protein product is CSASRDSSGNTIYF.

The CDR3 spells CASSRGQVPYQETQYF. CDR3 DNA: TGCGCCAGCAGCCGAGGACAGGTCCCGTACCAAGAGACCCAGTACTTC. V is TRBV5-1 and J is TRBJ2-5, with 7 bases that match TRBD1. The CDR3 has 16 amino acids. Unmatched junction bases numbered 9, after V lost 4 bases and J lost 0 bases. Germline V lookup: CDR1 SGHRS, CDR2 YFSETQ.

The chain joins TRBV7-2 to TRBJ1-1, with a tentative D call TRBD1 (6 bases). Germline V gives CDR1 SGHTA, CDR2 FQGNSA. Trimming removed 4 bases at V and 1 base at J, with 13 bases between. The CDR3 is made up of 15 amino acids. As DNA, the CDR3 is TGTGCCAGCAGCTCCCGTAGGACAGCGAACACTGAAGCTTTCTTT. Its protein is CASSSRRTANTEAFF.

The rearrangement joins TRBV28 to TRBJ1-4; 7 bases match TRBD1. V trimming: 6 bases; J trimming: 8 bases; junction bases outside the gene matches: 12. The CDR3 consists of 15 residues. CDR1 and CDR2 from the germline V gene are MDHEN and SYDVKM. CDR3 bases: TGTGCCAGCAGCCTACAGGGGCCCGGGAACGAAAAACTGTTTTTT. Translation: CASSLQGPGNEKLFF.

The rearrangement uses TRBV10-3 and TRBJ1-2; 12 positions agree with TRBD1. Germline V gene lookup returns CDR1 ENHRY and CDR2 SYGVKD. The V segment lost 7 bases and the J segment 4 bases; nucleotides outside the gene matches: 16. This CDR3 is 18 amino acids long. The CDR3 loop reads CAINNILGQGAQGYGYTF. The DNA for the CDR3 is TGTGCCATCAACAACATCCTGGGACAGGGGGCGCAAGGCTATGGCTACACCTTC.

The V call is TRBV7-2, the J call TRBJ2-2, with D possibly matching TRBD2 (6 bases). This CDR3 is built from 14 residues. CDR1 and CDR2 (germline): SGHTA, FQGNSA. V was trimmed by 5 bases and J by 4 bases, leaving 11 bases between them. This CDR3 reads CASSRAGTTGELFF. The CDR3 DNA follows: TGTGCCAGCAGCCGGGCGGGGACCACCGGGGAGCTGTTTTTT.

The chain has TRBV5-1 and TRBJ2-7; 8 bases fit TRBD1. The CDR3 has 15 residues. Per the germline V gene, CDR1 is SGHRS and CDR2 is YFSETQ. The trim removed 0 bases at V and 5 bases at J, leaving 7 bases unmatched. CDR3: CASSLEWTGSNEQYF. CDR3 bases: TGCGCCAGCAGCTTGGAATGGACAGGGTCAAACGAGCAGTACTTC.

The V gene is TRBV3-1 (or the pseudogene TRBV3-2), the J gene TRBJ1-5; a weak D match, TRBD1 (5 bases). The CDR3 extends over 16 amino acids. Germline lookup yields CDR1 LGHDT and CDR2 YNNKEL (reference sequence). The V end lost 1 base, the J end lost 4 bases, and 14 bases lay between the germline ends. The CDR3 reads CASSQGIGAGNQPQHF. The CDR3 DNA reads TGTGCCAGCAGCCAAGGAATTGGGGCGGGAAATCAGCCCCAGCATTTT.